Presented here are 13 T cell receptor beta chains from one specimen sequenced in a study of CD8 T cells in ankylosing spondylitis. TCRdb redid the calling of the 5' RACE reads with MiXCR, one entry per CDR3 protein. The sample has 300,000 to 350,000 distinct CDR3 sequences, around 21% seen once. Sequenced material: blood, either unsorted or a sorted T cell fraction (not recorded which). These receptors all come from a female donor with ankylosing spondylitis or in good health (not recorded which).

The rearrangement links TRBV12-3 or TRBV12-4 to TRBJ2-7; D gene unclear. The length of the CDR3 is 12 residues. The V and J ends lost 8 bases and 2 bases respectively, with 10 bases between them. The CDR3 loop reads CASGVGAYEQYF. In DNA form, the CDR3 reads TGTGCCAGCGGCGTTGGTGCCTACGAGCAGTACTTC.

This clonotype came up a few times. The rearrangement links TRBV7-2 to TRBJ2-1; D is unresolved. Germline V gene data show CDR1 as SGHTA and CDR2 as FQGNSA. Deletions cut 0 bases from V and 3 bases from J, with 15 bases between. The CDR3 runs 17 residues. The CDR3 nucleotides are TGTGCCAGCAGCTTAGCGCTAGTAGCCCTAAACTACAATGAGCAGTTCTTC. This codes for CASSLALVALNYNEQFF.

The chain uses TRBV29-1 and TRBJ2-3; D ambiguous. V lost 4 bases, J lost 2 bases, and 10 bases lay in between. CDR3 length equals 13 residues. Germline V gene lookup returns CDR1 SQVTM and CDR2 ANQGSEA. As DNA, the CDR3 is TGCAGCGTTGCTCCGATTCTCACAGATACGCAGTATTTT. The encoded protein is CSVAPILTDTQYF.

This clonotype appeared a few times. V and J are TRBV6-2 or TRBV6-3 and TRBJ2-7; D gene unclear. The CDR3 loop spans 14 amino acids. Germline V gene data show CDR1 as MNHEY and CDR2 as SVGEGT. Trimming pared 8 bases from V and 0 bases from J, leaving 14 bases between. The CDR3: CASGSLWDSYEQYF. The CDR3 bases are TGTGCCAGCGGATCTCTCTGGGACTCCTACGAGCAGTACTTC.

In its sample, this clonotype was seen a few times. The chain employs TRBV6-1 and TRBJ2-1; D unresolved. The CDR3 is 14 amino acids. Germline CDR1 is MNHNS and CDR2 is SASEGT. Trimming removed 0 bases from V and 7 bases from J, with 10 bases in between. In DNA, the CDR3 is TGTGCCAGCAGTGAAGCGCGGTGGTTAAATGAGCAGTTCTTC. This codes for CASSEARWLNEQFF.

The rearrangement uses TRBV6-7 and TRBJ2-7, with D perhaps matching TRBD1 (5 bases). TRBV6-7 counts as an open reading frame of uncertain function. The CDR3 runs 10 residues. V lost 6 bases to trimming and J lost 7 bases, with 7 bases between them. CDR3 DNA sequence: TGTGCCAGCAGAAAGGGGGAGCAGTACTTC. Translation gives CASRKGEQYF.

In this sample, this clonotype turned up a few times. This chain uses TRBV14 with TRBJ2-1; 7 bases line up with TRBD2. The CDR3 consists of 15 residues. The V segment lost 2 bases and the J segment 7 bases; nucleotides outside the gene matches: 8. Germline CDR1 SGHDN, CDR2 FVKESK. The CDR3 reads CASSQLRRESNEQFF. The CDR3 nucleotides read TGTGCCAGCAGCCAATTGCGGCGGGAGTCGAATGAGCAGTTCTTC.

This clonotype was seen many times. The CDR3 DNA follows: TGTGCCAGCAGTACCCGACGCACAGATACGCAGTATTTT. Translating it yields CASSTRRTDTQYF. This sequence joins TRBV6-5 and TRBJ2-3; D is unresolved. Germline V gene lookup returns CDR1 MNHEY and CDR2 SVGAGI. Trimming removed 5 bases from V and 1 base from J, with 7 bases in between. CDR3 size: 13 residues.

The table lists this clonotype with many counts. The chain joins TRBV12-3 or TRBV12-4 to TRBJ2-5; D is undetermined. The CDR3 extends over 11 amino acids. Trimming pared 6 bases from V and 4 bases from J, leaving 6 bases between. DNA of the CDR3: TGTGCCAGCAGCCGTGGAGAGACCCAGTACTTC. This gives the protein CASSRGETQYF.

This clonotype has more than one count but fewer than ten. The chain combines TRBV7-2 with TRBJ1-1; D might be TRBD1 (6 bases). Germline V gene sequence: CDR1 SGHTA, CDR2 FQGNSA. This CDR3 is 15 amino acids long. Trimming cost V 4 bases and J 5 bases, with 17 bases left between them. CDR3: CASSSLAGELTEAFF. CDR3 sequence (DNA): TGTGCCAGCAGCTCCCTAGCAGGGGAATTGACTGAAGCTTTCTTT. Full variable domain (remainder filled in from reference TRBV7-2 and TRBJ1-1): GAGVSQSPSNKVTEKGKDVELRCDPISGHTALYWYRQSLGQGLEFLIYFQGNSAPDKSGLPSDRFSAERTGGSVSTLTIQRTQQEDSAVYLCASSSLAGELTEAFFGQGTRLTVV.

This clonotype was seen a handful of times. The chain combines TRBV12-3 or TRBV12-4 with TRBJ2-1; unclear D gene. The V end lost 3 bases, the J end lost 0 bases, and 12 bases lay between the germline ends. This CDR3 has 16 residues. CDR3: CASSLPDGFSYNEQFF. CDR3 nucleotide sequence: TGTGCCAGCAGTTTGCCCGATGGTTTCTCCTACAATGAGCAGTTCTTC.

This clonotype was recorded a few times. The chain recombines TRBV24-1 with TRBJ2-1; the D gene is possibly TRBD2 (6 bases). V lost 0 bases, J lost 5 bases, and 10 bases lay in between. Looked up from germline, CDR1 is KGHDR and CDR2 is SFDVKD. The CDR3 totals 15 residues. CDR3 in amino acids: CATSDLSSGNNEQFF. In DNA form, the CDR3 reads TGTGCCACCAGTGATTTGAGTAGCGGTAACAATGAGCAGTTCTTC.

The chain is built from TRBV24-1 and TRBJ2-1; no firm D call. The CDR3 has 12 residues. V was trimmed by 1 base and J by 10 bases, leaving 7 bases between them. The V gene's germline CDR1 is KGHDR and CDR2 SFDVKD. The CDR3 DNA is TGTGCCACCAGTGATTTAAGCACCGAGCAGTTCTTC. Translated: CATSDLSTEQFF.